This TCR beta chain was obtained from a study of T cells after yellow fever vaccination. Trimming took 3 bases from V and 8 from J; bases not matched to a gene: 3. Looked up from germline, CDR1 is MDHEN and CDR2 is SYDVKM. The CDR3 is made up of 12 amino acids. Findings and limits, study-wide: Boosting was followed by the reappearance of most primary-vaccination clones (around 95% CD4, 85% to 90% CD8).

TCRdb reprocessed the 5' RACE reads via MiXCR and lists one record per CDR3 protein. The data show some 350,000 distinct CDR3 sequences, roughly 4% seen once. This clonotype was recorded many times. Its antigen is not known. The V and J genes are TRBV28 and TRBJ1-2; 7 positions agree with TRBD1. Sequenced here: PBMCs, sampled 5 days after the yellow fever booster vaccination. This receptor was identified in a man between 18 and 29 years old who received the YFV17D yellow fever vaccine. The CDR3 loop reads CASSFQGEGYTF. In DNA, the CDR3 is TGTGCCAGCAGTTTTCAGGGGGAGGGCTACACCTTC.